This is a list of T cell receptor beta chains from one sample in a study of T cell changes during pregnancy in multiple sclerosis. Sequencing was performed with immunoSEQ multiplex PCR; in TCRdb, only in-frame clones are kept and a portion is missing. This sample yields 50,000 to 65,000 clones, of which roughly nine tenths are seen a single time; 0.6% to 0.9% belongs to the top ten. The specimen was CD4+ T cells from peripheral blood mononuclear cells, collected in the first trimester of pregnancy. The receptors were gathered from a female donor with multiple sclerosis, enrolled in a pregnancy study. The CDR3 runs from the conserved cysteine through the conserved F or W. Each record gives: J gene, V gene, D gene, clone size, CDR3 protein, CDR3 DNA. A D gene is named only where the DNA matches it firmly. Not all rows give a size; the values are once, few, many and, for expanded clones, a class.

j_gene: TRBJ2-3; v_gene: TRBV25-1; d_gene: TRBD1; abundance: -; CDR3aa: CASSEDRGQGWDTQYF; CDR3nt: TGTGCCAGCAGTGAAGACCGAGGACAGGGCTGGGATACGCAGTATTTT
j_gene: TRBJ1-1; v_gene: TRBV9; d_gene: -; abundance: -; CDR3aa: CASSYRGGTEAFF; CDR3nt: TGTGCCAGCAGTTACAGAGGGGGTACTGAAGCTTTCTTT
j_gene: TRBJ1-4; v_gene: TRBV29-1; d_gene: -; abundance: -; CDR3aa: CSVERVEKLFF; CDR3nt: TGCAGCGTTGAGCGCGTTGAAAAACTGTTTTTT
j_gene: TRBJ2-3; v_gene: TRBV13; d_gene: -; abundance: -; CDR3aa: CASSLRGGQTDTQYF; CDR3nt: TGTGCCAGCAGCTTAAGGGGGGGCCAAACAGATACGCAGTATTTT
j_gene: TRBJ2-1; v_gene: TRBV27; d_gene: -; abundance: once; CDR3aa: CASITRGAGYNEQFF; CDR3nt: TGTGCCAGCATTACACGTGGGGCGGGATACAATGAGCAGTTCTTC
j_gene: TRBJ1-1; v_gene: TRBV5-4; d_gene: TRBD1; abundance: -; CDR3aa: CASSLRTGGNTEAFF; CDR3nt: TGTGCCAGCAGCTTACGGACAGGGGGGAACACTGAAGCTTTCTTT
j_gene: TRBJ2-2; v_gene: TRBV19; d_gene: TRBD2; abundance: -; CDR3aa: CASSILAGATNTGELFF; CDR3nt: TGTGCCAGTAGTATACTAGCGGGGGCGACGAACACCGGGGAGCTGTTTTTT
j_gene: TRBJ2-4; v_gene: TRBV6-1; d_gene: -; abundance: -; CDR3aa: CASTGLLAKNIQYF; CDR3nt: TGTGCCAGCACGGGATTACTAGCCAAAAACATTCAGTACTTC
j_gene: TRBJ2-5; v_gene: TRBV6-5; d_gene: -; abundance: -; CDR3aa: CASSPGLKETQYF; CDR3nt: TGTGCCAGCAGTCCCGGACTGAAAGAGACCCAGTACTTC
j_gene: TRBJ2-7; v_gene: TRBV10-3; d_gene: TRBD2; abundance: -; CDR3aa: CAIRGLAGAGEQYF; CDR3nt: TGTGCCATCAGGGGACTAGCGGGGGCGGGAGAGCAGTACTTC
j_gene: TRBJ1-1; v_gene: TRBV2; d_gene: -; abundance: -; CDR3aa: CASKSLGGTEAFF; CDR3nt: TGTGCCAGCAAGTCACTTGGGGGGACTGAAGCTTTCTTT
j_gene: TRBJ2-6; v_gene: TRBV6-1; d_gene: -; abundance: -; CDR3aa: CASSEVPGFVLTF; CDR3nt: TGTGCCAGCAGTGAAGTGCCGGGGTTCGTCCTGACTTTC
j_gene: TRBJ2-1; v_gene: TRBV7-7; d_gene: -; abundance: -; CDR3aa: CASSFPGGTEQFF; CDR3nt: TGTGCTAGCAGCTTTCCGGGGGGCACGGAGCAGTTCTTC
j_gene: TRBJ1-3; v_gene: TRBV15; d_gene: TRBD1; abundance: -; CDR3aa: CATSRGTGRSGNTIYF; CDR3nt: TGTGCCACCAGCAGGGGGACAGGGAGGTCTGGAAACACCATATATTTT
j_gene: TRBJ2-3; v_gene: TRBV4-3; d_gene: TRBD2; abundance: -; CDR3aa: CASGVVGGGGAIGTDTQYF; CDR3nt: TGCGCCAGCGGCGTAGTCGGAGGCGGGGGGGCGATCGGCACAGATACGCAGTATTTT
j_gene: TRBJ2-3; v_gene: TRBV4-2; d_gene: TRBD2; abundance: -; CDR3aa: CASSLRTSGGLGTDTQYF; CDR3nt: TGTGCCAGCAGCCTTAGGACTAGCGGGGGCCTCGGCACAGATACGCAGTATTTT
j_gene: TRBJ2-3; v_gene: TRBV14; d_gene: -; abundance: -; CDR3aa: CASSYRVSGTDTQYF; CDR3nt: TGTGCCAGCAGCTACAGGGTGAGTGGCACAGATACGCAGTATTTT
j_gene: TRBJ2-7; v_gene: TRBV19; d_gene: TRBD1; abundance: -; CDR3aa: CASRGRLGQRSYEQYF; CDR3nt: TGTGCCAGTAGGGGGAGACTGGGACAGCGCTCCTACGAGCAGTACTTC
j_gene: TRBJ2-7; v_gene: TRBV5-6; d_gene: TRBD2; abundance: -; CDR3aa: CASSISGGQILYEQYF; CDR3nt: TGTGCCAGCAGCATTAGCGGGGGCCAAATCCTCTACGAGCAGTACTTC
j_gene: TRBJ1-6; v_gene: TRBV4-2; d_gene: -; abundance: -; CDR3aa: CASSRTVDNSPLHF; CDR3nt: TGTGCCAGCAGCCGGACAGTAGATAATTCACCCCTCCACTTT
j_gene: TRBJ1-3; v_gene: TRBV9; d_gene: -; abundance: -; CDR3aa: CASSVGFGTGGNTIYF; CDR3nt: TGTGCCAGCAGCGTAGGTTTCGGAACAGGGGGAAACACCATATATTTT
j_gene: TRBJ2-2; v_gene: TRBV9; d_gene: TRBD2; abundance: -; CDR3aa: CASSVQPGLAGSGAGELFF; CDR3nt: TGTGCCAGCAGCGTACAACCGGGACTAGCGGGGTCGGGGGCCGGGGAGCTGTTTTTT
j_gene: TRBJ1-2; v_gene: TRBV19; d_gene: -; abundance: -; CDR3aa: CASSSNTYGYTF; CDR3nt: TGTGCCAGTAGTAGCAACACCTATGGCTACACCTTC
j_gene: TRBJ1-5; v_gene: TRBV7-2; d_gene: TRBD1; abundance: medium-sized; CDR3aa: CASSLVSGTVNQPQHF; CDR3nt: TGTGCCAGCAGCTTGGTGTCCGGGACAGTGAATCAGCCCCAGCATTTT